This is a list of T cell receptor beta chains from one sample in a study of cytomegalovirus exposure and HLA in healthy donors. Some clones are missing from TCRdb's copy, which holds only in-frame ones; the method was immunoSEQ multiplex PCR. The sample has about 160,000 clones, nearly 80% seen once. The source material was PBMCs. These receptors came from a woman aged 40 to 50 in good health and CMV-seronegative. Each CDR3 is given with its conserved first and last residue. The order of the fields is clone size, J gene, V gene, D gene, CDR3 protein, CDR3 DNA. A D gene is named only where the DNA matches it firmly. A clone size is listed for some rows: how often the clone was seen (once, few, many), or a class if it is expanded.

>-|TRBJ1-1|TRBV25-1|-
CASAPGLGTEAFF
TGTGCCAGCGCTCCAGGGTTGGGCACTGAAGCTTTCTTT
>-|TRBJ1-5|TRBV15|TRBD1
CATSGQGGNQPQHF
TGTGCCACCAGCGGCCAGGGGGGCAATCAGCCCCAGCATTTT
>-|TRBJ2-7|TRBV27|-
CASSSSGRLSYEQYF
TGTGCCAGCAGTTCCTCCGGTAGACTCTCCTACGAGCAGTACTTC
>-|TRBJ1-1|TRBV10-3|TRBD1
CAISESSGGQGSGEAFF
TGTGCCATCAGTGAGTCTAGTGGGGGACAGGGCTCTGGTGAAGCTTTCTTT
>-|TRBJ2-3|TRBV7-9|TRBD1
CASSPGQNTDTQYF
TGTGCCAGCAGCCCGGGACAGAACACAGATACGCAGTATTTT
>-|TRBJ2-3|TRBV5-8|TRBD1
CASIYRGQGTDTQYF
TGTGCCAGCATTTATCGGGGACAGGGCACAGATACGCAGTATTTT
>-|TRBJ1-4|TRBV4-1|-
CASRSTTRGRAEKLFF
TGCGCCAGCAGATCCACGACTAGGGGGAGGGCTGAAAAACTGTTTTTT
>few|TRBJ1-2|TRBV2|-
CASSTGTRVGYTF
TGTGCCAGCAGCACAGGGACACGGGTTGGCTACACCTTC
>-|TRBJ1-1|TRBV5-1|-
CASSLERSNTEAFF
TGCGCCAGCAGCTTGGAACGGTCGAACACTGAAGCTTTCTTT
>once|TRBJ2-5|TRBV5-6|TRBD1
CASSNRQGSQETQYF
TGTGCCAGCAGCAATCGACAGGGGAGCCAAGAGACCCAGTACTTC
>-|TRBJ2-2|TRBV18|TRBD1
CASSPPPWTGAYTGELFF
TGTGCCAGCTCACCTCCCCCCTGGACAGGGGCGTACACCGGGGAGCTGTTTTTT
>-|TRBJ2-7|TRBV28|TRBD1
CATRDRGPYEQYF
TGTGCCACCAGGGACAGGGGGCCTTACGAGCAGTACTTC
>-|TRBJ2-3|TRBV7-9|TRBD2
CASSPWTSTPGGTDTQYF
TGTGCCAGCAGCCCTTGGACTAGTACGCCTGGGGGAACAGATACGCAGTATTTT
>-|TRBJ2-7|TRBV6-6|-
CASSSPDSAYEQYF
TGTGCCAGCAGTTCGCCTGACAGCGCCTACGAGCAGTACTTC
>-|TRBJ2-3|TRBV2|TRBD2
CASSPLAGGSGTQYF
TGTGCCAGCAGTCCACTAGCGGGGGGGTCCGGTACGCAGTATTTT
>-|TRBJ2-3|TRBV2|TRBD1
CASRGQGGADTQYF
TGTGCCAGCAGAGGACAGGGCGGGGCAGATACGCAGTATTTT
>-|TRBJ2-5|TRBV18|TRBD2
CASSPPSGGGRQETQYF
TGTGCCAGCTCACCCCCGAGCGGCGGGGGTCGACAAGAGACCCAGTACTTC
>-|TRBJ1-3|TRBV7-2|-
CASSLTSGGSGNTIYF
TGTGCCAGCAGCTTAACCTCCGGGGGTTCAGGAAACACCATATATTTT
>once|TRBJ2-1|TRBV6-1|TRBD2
CASSAGFGGSSYNEQFF
TGTGCCAGCAGTGCGGGATTCGGGGGGTCCTCCTACAATGAGCAGTTCTTC
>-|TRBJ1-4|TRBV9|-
CASSVQGSTLFF
TGTGCCAGCAGCGTACAGGGTTCAACGCTGTTTTTT
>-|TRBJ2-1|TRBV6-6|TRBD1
CASSYSGTGTYNEQFF
TGTGCCAGCAGTTACTCCGGGACAGGGACCTACAATGAGCAGTTCTTC
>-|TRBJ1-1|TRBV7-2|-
CASSYDRNTEAFF
TGTGCCAGCAGCTATGACAGGAACACTGAAGCTTTCTTT
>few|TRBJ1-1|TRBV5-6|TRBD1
CASSGNRGMNTEAFF
TGTGCCAGCAGCGGAAACAGGGGAATGAACACTGAAGCTTTCTTT
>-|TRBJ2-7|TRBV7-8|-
CASSSPRVKLYEQYF
TGTGCCAGCAGCTCCCCCCGGGTGAAGCTCTACGAGCAGTACTTC
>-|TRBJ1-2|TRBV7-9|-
CASSLEGPEGGYTF
TGTGCCAGCAGCTTAGAAGGCCCGGAGGGTGGCTACACCTTC
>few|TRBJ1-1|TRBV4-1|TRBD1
CASSQGQGAFF
TGCGCCAGCAGCCAGGGACAGGGAGCTTTCTTT
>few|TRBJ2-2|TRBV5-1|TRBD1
CASSLITGDTGELFF
TGCGCCAGCAGCCTGATAACAGGGGACACCGGGGAGCTGTTTTTT
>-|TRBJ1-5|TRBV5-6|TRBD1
CASSQGGRYQPQHF
TGTGCCAGCAGCCAAGGGGGCCGATATCAGCCCCAGCATTTT
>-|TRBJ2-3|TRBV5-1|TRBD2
CASRPQLAGGDYTQYF
TGCGCCAGCAGACCCCAACTAGCGGGGGGGGATTATACGCAGTATTTT
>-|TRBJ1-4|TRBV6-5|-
CASSYQTGPNEKLFF
TGTGCCAGCAGTTATCAAACAGGTCCAAATGAAAAACTGTTTTTT
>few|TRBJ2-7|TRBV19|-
CASSIGQSYEQYF
TGTGCCAGTAGTATCGGACAGTCCTACGAGCAGTACTTC
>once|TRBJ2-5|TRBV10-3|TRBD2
CAISGSGTQETQYF
TGTGCCATCAGCGGTAGCGGGACCCAAGAGACCCAGTACTTC
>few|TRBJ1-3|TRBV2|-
CASIELGGAGNTIYF
TGTGCCAGCATCGAGCTGGGAGGGGCTGGAAACACCATATATTTT
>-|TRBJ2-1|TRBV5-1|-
CASSSDMLLYNEQFF
TGCGCCAGCAGCTCAGACATGTTATTATACAATGAGCAGTTCTTC
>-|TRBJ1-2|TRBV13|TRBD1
CASSSIDRDWGYTF
TGTGCCAGCAGCTCAATAGACAGGGATTGGGGCTACACCTTC
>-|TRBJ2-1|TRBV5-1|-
CASSLAIGSSYNEQFF
TGCGCCAGCAGCTTGGCCATCGGTAGCTCCTACAATGAGCAGTTCTTC
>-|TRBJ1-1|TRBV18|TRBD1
CASSPMGQGADMITEAFF
TGTGCCAGCTCACCAATGGGACAGGGGGCGGATATGATCACTGAAGCTTTCTTT
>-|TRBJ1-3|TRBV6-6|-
CATTNRQGTGNTIYF
TGTGCCACCACAAATCGGCAGGGAACTGGAAACACCATATATTTT
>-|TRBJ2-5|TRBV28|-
CASLGADGIQETQYF
TGTGCCAGCCTTGGGGCTGATGGGATCCAAGAGACCCAGTACTTC
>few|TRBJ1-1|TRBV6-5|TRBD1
CASSSQGASTEAFF
TGTGCCAGCAGTTCACAGGGGGCGAGCACTGAAGCTTTCTTT
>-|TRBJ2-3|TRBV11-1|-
CASSPWRGDTQYF
TGTGCCAGCAGCCCTTGGCGAGGAGATACGCAGTATTTT
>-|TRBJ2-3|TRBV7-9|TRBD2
CASSEYSGGARDTQYF
TGTGCCAGCAGCGAGTATAGCGGGGGGGCTCGGGATACGCAGTATTTT
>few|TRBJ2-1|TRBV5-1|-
CASRDTAAADEQFF
TGCGCCAGCAGGGATACGGCGGCGGCCGATGAGCAGTTCTTC
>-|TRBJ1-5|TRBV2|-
CASSPRQSNQPQHF
TGTGCCAGCAGCCCCAGACAAAGCAATCAGCCCCAGCATTTT
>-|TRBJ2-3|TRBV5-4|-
CASSPFSGGYSGDTQYF
TGTGCCAGCAGCCCTTTTTCGGGGGGCTACTCTGGAGATACGCAGTATTTT
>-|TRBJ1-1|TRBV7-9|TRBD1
CASSERTGRGNTEAFF
TGTGCCAGCAGCGAGCGGACAGGTAGGGGGAACACTGAAGCTTTCTTT
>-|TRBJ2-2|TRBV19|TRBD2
CASSRAGGLSGELFF
TGTGCCAGTAGTCGGGCGGGGGGGCTCTCCGGGGAGCTGTTTTTT
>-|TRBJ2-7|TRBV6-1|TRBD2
CASSLAGGSYEQYF
TGTGCCAGCAGCCTTGCGGGGGGCTCCTACGAGCAGTACTTC
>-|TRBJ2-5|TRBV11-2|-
CASSSSYRAGETQYF
TGTGCCAGCAGCTCGTCATACAGGGCAGGGGAGACCCAGTACTTC
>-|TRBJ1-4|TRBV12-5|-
CASGLVRSTVSHEKLFF
TGTGCTAGTGGTTTGGTACGTAGTACAGTCTCGCATGAAAAACTGTTTTTT
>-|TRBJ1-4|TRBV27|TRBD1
CASSPTPGTANEKLFF
TGTGCCAGCAGTCCGACCCCCGGGACAGCTAATGAAAAACTGTTTTTT
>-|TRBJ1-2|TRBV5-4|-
CASSLGAGRAGYTF
TGTGCCAGCAGCTTGGGAGCAGGGAGGGCCGGCTACACCTTC